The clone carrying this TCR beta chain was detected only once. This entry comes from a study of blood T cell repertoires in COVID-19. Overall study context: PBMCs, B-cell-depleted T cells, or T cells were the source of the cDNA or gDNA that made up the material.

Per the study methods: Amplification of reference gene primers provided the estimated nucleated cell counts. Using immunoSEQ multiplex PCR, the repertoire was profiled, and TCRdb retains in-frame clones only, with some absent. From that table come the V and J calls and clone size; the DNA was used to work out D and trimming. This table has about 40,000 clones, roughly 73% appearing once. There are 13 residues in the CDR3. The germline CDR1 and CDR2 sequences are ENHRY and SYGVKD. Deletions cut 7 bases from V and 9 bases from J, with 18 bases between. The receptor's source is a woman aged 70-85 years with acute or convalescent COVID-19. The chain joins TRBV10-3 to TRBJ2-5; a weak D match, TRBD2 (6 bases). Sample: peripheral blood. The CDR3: CAITGGDGGAQYF. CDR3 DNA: TGTGCCATCACCGGCGGGGACGGAGGGGCCCAGTACTTC.